These 5 T cell receptor beta chains were all obtained from the same sample, sequenced in a study of T cell repertoires in cytomegalovirus infection. MiXCR was run by TCRdb on the reads, yielding one entry per CDR3 protein. The sample includes some 180,000 distinct CDR3 sequences, about 21% of them seen just once. Sequencing was performed on PBMCs. The receptor set was obtained from a human donor in good health (CMV status not recorded). Some clones in this sample may be carry-over from other donors' samples.

This rearrangement joins TRBV5-5 to TRBJ1-2, with 9 bases matching TRBD1. J was trimmed by 2 bases and V by 4 bases; bases with no gene match: 6. Germline V gives CDR1 SGHKS, CDR2 YYEKEE (reference sequence). There are 15 residues in the CDR3. The CDR3 loop reads CASSTRQGGNYGYTF. CDR3 in DNA: TGTGCCAGCAGCACCAGACAGGGGGGGAACTATGGCTACACCTTC.

The V gene is TRBV5-6, the J gene TRBJ2-1; no reliable D call. The CDR3 covers 14 residues. Germline CDR1 is SGHDT and CDR2 is YYEEEE. The V and J ends lost 4 bases and 7 bases respectively, with 15 bases between them. CDR3 in amino acids: CASSPDSPLNEQFF. CDR3 in DNA: TGTGCCAGCAGCCCTGACTCACCCTTGAATGAGCAGTTCTTC.

This clonotype was recorded many times. The rearrangement links TRBV7-3 to TRBJ2-7, with no clear D. CDR1 is SGHTA, CDR2 FQGTGA, per germline. Trimming stripped 5 bases from V and 0 bases from J, with 8 bases between. The length of the CDR3 is 13 residues. The CDR3 DNA follows: TGTGCCAGCAGCAGTCCTCCCTCCTACGAGCAGTACTTC. Its protein product is CASSSPPSYEQYF.

This clonotype was observed a few times. The rearrangement uses TRBV7-2 and TRBJ2-5; no clear D gene. CDR1 is SGHTA and CDR2 is FQGNSA in the germline V gene. There are 14 residues in the CDR3. Trimming took off 0 bases at V and 5 bases at J, with 10 bases between the two ends. The CDR3 region is CASSLAGRSETQYF. The CDR3 nucleotides read TGTGCCAGCAGCTTAGCCGGACGCTCGGAGACCCAGTACTTC. Full variable domain (outside the CDR3, taken from reference TRBV7-2 and TRBJ2-5): GAGVSQSPSNKVTEKGKDVELRCDPISGHTALYWYRQSLGQGLEFLIYFQGNSAPDKSGLPSDRFSAERTGGSVSTLTIQRTQQEDSAVYLCASSLAGRSETQYFGPGTRLLVL.

This clonotype was observed a handful of times. The CDR3 spells CASSAHRGSIDEQFF. CDR3 nucleotide sequence: TGTGCCAGCAGTGCCCACAGGGGTTCGATCGATGAGCAGTTCTTC. The chain combines TRBV25-1 with TRBJ2-1; 7 positions match TRBD1. Germline V gives CDR1 MGHDK, CDR2 SYGVNS. J gave up 8 bases and V 4 bases, and 11 bases lay outside the gene matches. This CDR3 region has 15 residues.